This is a list of T cell receptor beta chains from one sample in a study of circulating tumor DNA in untreated peripheral T-cell lymphoma. Sequencing was performed with immunoSEQ multiplex PCR; in TCRdb, only in-frame clones are kept and a portion is missing. This table holds some 550 clones, 65% to 90% found once. The sequenced sample consisted of cell-free DNA from blood serum. The receptors were gathered from a human donor with peripheral T-cell lymphoma. The CDR3 runs from the conserved cysteine through the conserved F or W. The D gene is left open where the match is weak. Size values are once, few and many counts, or a class for expanded clones, and some rows have none.

clone size	V gene	CDR3 length	D gene	J gene	CDR3 protein	CDR3 DNA
.	TRBV28	12	.	TRBJ2-3	CASSLSGDTQYF	TGTGCCAGCAGTTTATCGGGAGATACGCAGTATTTT
.	TRBV18	16	TRBD1	TRBJ1-2	CASSPGTVVPLYGYTF	TGTGCCAGCTCACCGGGGACAGTCGTCCCCCTCTATGGCTACACCTTC
.	TRBV7-2	15	TRBD1	TRBJ1-1	CASSRDRGINTEAFF	TGTGCCAGCAGTCGGGACAGGGGAATAAACACTGAAGCTTTCTTT
.	TRBV10-2	15	.	TRBJ1-1	CASSVRLGMNTEAFF	TGCGCCAGCAGTGTGAGACTGGGGATGAACACTGAAGCTTTCTTT
.	TRBV7-9	13	TRBD1	TRBJ1-5	CASSLPDGQAQHF	TGTGCCAGCAGCTTACCTGACGGACAGGCCCAGCATTTT
.	TRBV2	16	TRBD1	TRBJ2-2	CASSETGQGSTGELFF	TGTGCCAGCAGTGAAACGGGACAGGGGAGCACCGGGGAGCTGTTTTTT
.	TRBV7-3	13	.	TRBJ2-7	CASSPVPEGEQYF	TGTGCCAGCAGCCCCGTCCCGGAGGGTGAGCAGTACTTC
.	TRBV7-9	12	.	TRBJ2-2	CATYNPAGELFF	TGTGCCACATATAATCCTGCCGGGGAGCTGTTTTTT
few	TRBV29-1	12	.	TRBJ1-1	CSAGRLNTEAFF	TGCAGCGCTGGACGGCTGAACACTGAAGCTTTCTTT
.	TRBV6-1	14	.	TRBJ1-2	CASTLYPGKKGYTF	TGTGCCAGCACCTTATATCCGGGAAAGAAGGGCTACACCTTC
.	TRBV15	14	.	TRBJ1-4	CATREGMAEEKLFF	TGTGCCACCAGGGAGGGAATGGCGGAGGAAAAACTGTTTTTT
.	TRBV7-8	16	TRBD1	TRBJ2-5	CASSPVGTGVGLSQYF	TGTGCCAGCAGCCCGGTTGGGACAGGGGTGGGGTTGTCCCAGTACTTC
.	TRBV19	13	.	TRBJ2-1	CASSIVAEFGQFF	TGTGCCAGTAGTATTGTAGCGGAGTTCGGGCAGTTCTTC
few	TRBV2	10	.	TRBJ1-1	CASSESEAFF	TGTGCCAGCAGTGAGAGTGAAGCTTTCTTT
.	TRBV6-5	14	TRBD1	TRBJ1-6	CASSSRGNNSPLHF	TGTGCCAGCAGCTCCAGGGGGAATAATTCACCCCTCCACTTT
.	TRBV20-1	11	.	TRBJ1-1	CSARLAVEAFF	TGCAGTGCTAGATTGGCAGTTGAAGCTTTCTTT
few	TRBV9	15	TRBD1	TRBJ1-1	CASSSGQLTSTEAFF	TGTGCCAGCAGCTCGGGACAGCTTACGTCCACTGAAGCTTTCTTT
.	TRBV21-1	16	.	TRBJ1-4	CASSNLQVTTNEKLFF	TGTGCCAGCAGCAACTTACAGGTTACAACTAATGAAAAACTGTTTTTT